The rows below give T cell receptor beta chains drawn from one sample of a study of metastatic and nonmetastatic thyroid tumors. TCRdb re-analyzed the PCR reads using MiXCR. The table shows some 16,000 clones, with about 24% occurring only once. The sample comprised tumor tissue. The source is a male donor with papillary thyroid cancer or a benign thyroid nodule (not recorded which). Some clones in this sample may be carry-over from other donors' samples. CDR3s include the opening cysteine and the closing phenylalanine or tryptophan.

J gene,V gene,CDR3 protein
TRBJ2-2,TRBV7-2,CASSWTSGGTGELFF
TRBJ1-6,TRBV5-1,CASSPTGINSPLHF
TRBJ2-2,TRBV2,CASSEARTGNGELFF
TRBJ2-2,TRBV9,CASSGGGTGELFF
TRBJ2-2,TRBV11-1,CASSPLTRGAGELFF
TRBJ1-5,TRBV3-1,CASSRDSNQPQHF
TRBJ1-2,TRBV7-2,CASSTREASYTF
TRBJ2-1,TRBV9,CASSVGGGWDEQFF
TRBJ2-7,TRBV3-1,CASSQEGEQYF
TRBJ1-4,TRBV11-2,CASSLSPGHNEKLFF
TRBJ2-5,TRBV20-1,CSAPSVNQETQYF
TRBJ1-3,TRBV12-3/TRBV12-4,CATWGSRNTIYF
TRBJ2-2,TRBV11-2,CASSSIYTGELFF
TRBJ1-1,TRBV7-9,CASTGGTEAFF
TRBJ2-5,TRBV5-6,CASSFIYQTGDQETQYF
TRBJ2-1,TRBV24-1,CATSDLAAAWDEQFF
TRBJ1-3,TRBV30,CAWSGGPGNTIYF
TRBJ2-7,TRBV6-4,CDSSEGAGGYEQYF
TRBJ2-2,TRBV11-3,CASSGNTGELFF
TRBJ2-7,TRBV6-5,CASSYSTSGSPYEQYF
TRBJ1-1,TRBV20-1,CSAREGGQELEAFF